This passage covers 13 T cell receptor beta chains from one sample sequenced in a study of blood T cell repertoires in COVID-19. Profiling relied on immunoSEQ multiplex PCR, and the TCRdb table lists in-frame clones only, not all of them. The sample has 100,000 or so clones, more than 75% seen once; the top ten hold 2.1%. Sequenced: peripheral blood. The source is a human donor in a cohort sampled during active COVID-19.

For this clone: Additional DNA sequences in this sample encode the identical CDR3. The chain links TRBV20-1 to TRBJ2-7; maybe TRBD1 (5 bases). V gave up 5 bases and J gave up 7 bases, with 12 bases separating them. CDR1 DFQATT and CDR2 SNEGSKA come from the germline V gene (reference sequence). The CDR3 runs 11 residues. The DNA of the CDR3 is TGCAGTGCTCCCACAGGATCTGAGCAGTACTTC. Residues: CSAPTGSEQYF.

This chain connects TRBV5-1 to TRBJ2-7; 9 positions match TRBD1. J lost 6 bases, V lost 4 bases, and 8 bases had no gene match. Germline CDR1 and CDR2: SGHRS and YFSETQ. The CDR3 spans 14 residues. The CDR3, as DNA: TGCGCCAGCAGCCACCGGGACAGGGCTGGCGAGCAGTACTTC. Translated: CASSHRDRAGEQYF.

Written as DNA, the CDR3 is TGCGCCAGCCTAACCGAGGATGAGCAGTTCTTC. Protein sequence: CASLTEDEQFF. The chain joins TRBV5-1 to TRBJ2-1; D call uncertain. The CDR3 runs 11 residues. Germline CDR1 reads SGHRS; CDR2 reads YFSETQ. Between the trimmed V and J ends, which lost 7 bases and 8 bases, there was a span of 10 bases.

CDR3 DNA: TGCGCCAGCAGCTTGGGGTTCGCAGGCGACATCCAAGAGACCCAGTACTTC. Protein sequence: CASSLGFAGDIQETQYF. The genes are TRBV5-1 and TRBJ2-5; D gene ambiguous. This CDR3 has 17 residues. In germline, CDR1 is SGHRS, CDR2 YFSETQ. Trimming removed 0 bases from V and 1 base from J, with 16 bases in between.

CDR3 sequence reads: CASSPRTGRGTDTQYF. The CDR3 DNA is TGTGCCAGCAGCCCCAGGACAGGGAGGGGCACAGATACGCAGTATTTT. The chain uses TRBV7-2 and TRBJ2-3; a possible D gene is TRBD1 (8 bases). CDR3 length: 16 amino acids. Trimming pared 5 bases from V and 1 base from J, leaving 16 bases between. Germline CDR1 SGHTA, CDR2 FQGNSA.

The J gene is TRBJ2-2, the V gene TRBV3-1 (or the pseudogene TRBV3-2), with TRBD2 identical over 9 bases. CDR1 and CDR2 (germline): LGHDT, YNNKEL (reference sequence). V lost 0 bases and J lost 3; bases outside the gene matches: 5. The CDR3 contains 17 residues. CDR3 nucleotides: TGTGCCAGCAGCCAAGATCCAGCGGGGGGATACACCGGGGAGCTGTTTTTT. Protein product: CASSQDPAGGYTGELFF.

This chain joins TRBV6-2 or TRBV6-3 and TRBJ2-3; weak D call: TRBD1 (6 bases). Germline V gene lookup returns CDR1 MNHEY and CDR2 SVGEGT. Between the trimmed V and J ends, which lost 0 bases and 6 bases, there was a span of 19 bases. The CDR3 consists of 17 residues. CDR3 coding DNA: TGTGCCAGCAGTTACTCATCGTGGGTAGGGGGACCTGATACGCAGTATTTT. This sequence encodes CASSYSSWVGGPDTQYF.

V and J are TRBV4-1 and TRBJ2-7; 8 positions agree with TRBD1. The germline V gene has CDR1 MGHRA and CDR2 YSYEKL. The CDR3 sequence is 16 residues long. J was trimmed by 4 bases and V by 3 bases; bases with no gene match: 11. The CDR3 here is CASSHEPGTGLYEQYF. As DNA, the CDR3 is TGCGCCAGCAGCCACGAACCCGGGACAGGCTTATACGAGCAGTACTTC.

The chain carries TRBV14 and TRBJ2-5, with 7 bases aligning to TRBD2. Trimming at V came to 6 bases and at J to 1 base, leaving 2 bases not matched to a gene. The germline CDR1 and CDR2 sequences are SGHDN and FVKESK. The CDR3 sequence is 13 residues long. In DNA, the CDR3 is TGTGCCAGCAGTCGGACTAGCCAAGAGACCCAGTACTTC. It encodes CASSRTSQETQYF.

There are a few counts of this clone. CDR3 region: CASSQERRGYEQYF. The DNA for the CDR3 is TGCGCCAGCAGCCAAGAGCGTAGGGGCTACGAGCAGTACTTC. The chain recombines TRBV4-3 with TRBJ2-7; a possible D gene is TRBD1 (5 bases). From germline, CDR1 is LGHNA and CDR2 YSLEER. V lost 0 bases to trimming and J lost 3 bases, with 9 bases between them. This CDR3 spans 14 amino acids.

The chain recombines TRBV28 with TRBJ1-1; D may be TRBD1 (5 bases). The CDR3 runs to 17 residues. The germline V and J ends were trimmed by 7 bases and 1 base, with 22 bases remaining between them. Per the germline V gene, CDR1 is MDHEN and CDR2 is SYDVKM. CDR3 protein: CASNPAQVGGWNTEAFF. CDR3 bases: TGTGCCAGCAACCCCGCCCAGGTCGGGGGGTGGAACACTGAAGCTTTCTTT.

The chain has TRBV5-6 and TRBJ2-1; TRBD1 is a possible D gene (6 bases). The germline V gene has CDR1 SGHDT and CDR2 YYEEEE. Trimming removed 6 bases from V and 3 bases from J, with 16 bases in between. There are 15 residues in the CDR3. The CDR3 DNA reads TGTGCCAGCACCCCAGGGGACGGTTTCTACAATGAGCAGTTCTTC. It encodes CASTPGDGFYNEQFF.

This clone was seen a single time. The CDR3 region is CASSLAEENYGYTF. The CDR3 DNA follows: TGCGCCAGCAGCTTGGCGGAGGAGAACTATGGCTACACCTTC. The chain has TRBV5-1 and TRBJ1-2; D gene unclear. From germline, CDR1 is SGHRS and CDR2 YFSETQ. The germline V and J ends were trimmed by 0 bases and 2 bases, with 8 bases remaining between them. The CDR3 contains 14 residues.